These 23 T cell receptor beta chains share one sample of origin, sequenced in a study of graft-versus-host responses after intestinal transplantation. Which antigens these TCRs recognize remains unknown. The table came from immunoSEQ multiplex PCR; TCRdb's copy has only in-frame clones and leaves some out. The top ten hold more than 0.8% of the sample, which has over 100,000 clones, roughly nine tenths seen once. The sample consisted of unstimulated CD4+ T cells sorted from spleen or lymph node cells, taken before intestinal transplant. These receptors all stem from a human donor who received an intestinal transplant.

This chain links TRBV7-9 with TRBJ1-5, with 8 bases aligning to TRBD1. V shed 1 base, J shed 9 bases, and the junction held 5 bases outside the gene matches. This CDR3 is 14 amino acids long. The germline gives CDR1 SEHNR, CDR2 FQNEAQ (reference sequence). The CDR3 protein is CASSLGTGTGPQHF. The CDR3 region has the DNA TGTGCCAGCAGCTTAGGGACAGGGACCGGGCCCCAGCATTTT.

The chain employs TRBV9 and TRBJ1-6, with D maybe TRBD1 (6 bases). The CDR3 runs to 16 residues. Germline lookup yields CDR1 SGDLS and CDR2 YYNGEE. V was shortened by 0 bases and J by 4 bases, with 11 bases between the two germline ends. Written as DNA, the CDR3 is TGTGCCAGCAGCGTAGCTTCAGGACAGTATAATTCACCCCTCCACTTT. Amino acids: CASSVASGQYNSPLHF.

The chain has TRBV18 and TRBJ1-1; tentatively, D is TRBD1 (5 bases). CDR3 length equals 18 residues. Trimming removed 1 base from V and 1 base from J, with 19 bases in between. Germline loops: CDR1 KGHSH, CDR2 LQKENI. CDR3 coding DNA: TGTGCCAGCTCACCACGGGATACGCACGGGGCGGGGAACACTGAAGCTTTCTTT. It yields the protein CASSPRDTHGAGNTEAFF.

This clone was counted between two and nine times. Other DNA sequences of this sample code for an identical CDR3. J is TRBJ2-6 and V is TRBV9, with D uncertain. CDR3 length: 15 residues. Trimming cost V 2 bases and J 2 bases, with 8 bases left between them. Germline values: CDR1 SGDLS, CDR2 YYNGEE. In nucleotides, the CDR3 is TGTGCCAGCAGCGTGCGGAAGGCTGGGGCCAACGTCCTGACTTTC. It codes for CASSVRKAGANVLTF. Variable domain in full (rest from reference TRBV9 and TRBJ2-6): DSGVTQTPKHLITATGQRVTLRCSPRSGDLSVYWYQQSLDQGLQFLIQYYNGEERAKGNILERFSAQQFPDLHSELNLSSLELGDSALYFCASSVRKAGANVLTFGAGSRLTVL.

The chain couples TRBV6-1 to TRBJ1-2; TRBD1 matches at 9 bases. Germline V gene sequence: CDR1 MNHNS, CDR2 SASEGT. V lost 2 bases and J lost 4; bases outside the gene matches: 2. This CDR3 has 14 residues. Here the CDR3 reads CASSESGQGYGYTF. The CDR3 region has the DNA TGTGCCAGCAGTGAATCGGGACAGGGCTATGGCTACACCTTC.

This chain links TRBV11-2 with TRBJ2-7; D is perhaps TRBD2 (5 bases). V was pared by 5 bases and J by 2 bases, with 13 bases between. Germline CDR1 is SGHAT and CDR2 is FQNNGV. The CDR3 is 14 residues long. DNA for the CDR3: TGTGCCAGCAGCCCGAGGGCGGCCACCTACGAGCAGTACTTC. Encoded protein: CASSPRAATYEQYF.

This clone has a handful of counts. This chain links TRBV4-2 with TRBJ2-4, with D possibly matching TRBD2 (7 bases). The germline V and J ends were trimmed by 4 bases and 2 bases, with 12 bases remaining between them. The germline V gene encodes CDR1 LGHNA and CDR2 YNFKEQ. The CDR3 sequence is 15 residues long. For the CDR3, the DNA is TGTGCCAGCAGCCTAGGGGGGGCGACCAAAAACATTCAGTACTTC. This codes for CASSLGGATKNIQYF.

The V gene is TRBV18, the J gene TRBJ2-5; the D gene is possibly TRBD1 (6 bases). The CDR3 has 16 amino acids. Germline lookup yields CDR1 KGHSH and CDR2 LQKENI. V lost 3 bases, J lost 2 bases, and 16 bases lay in between. The CDR3 DNA follows: TGTGCCAGCTCACCCTTCACTCGGACAGAACAAGAGACCCAGTACTTC. Translating it yields CASSPFTRTEQETQYF.

The V gene is TRBV18, the J gene TRBJ2-5, with D unresolved. The J call may be in error: the DNA end matches TRBJ2-7 better. The CDR3 is made up of 15 amino acids. The V gene's germline CDR1 is KGHSH and CDR2 LQKENI. Here the CDR3 DNA reads TGTGCCAGCTCACGATCTGGTGGGTCCCCCTACGAGCAGTACTTC. This gives the protein CASSRSGGSPYEQYF.

The chain carries TRBV7-9 and TRBJ2-1; possibly TRBD2 for D (5 bases). This CDR3 is built from 15 residues. V lost 0 bases, J lost 4 bases, and 10 bases lay in between. Germline loops: CDR1 SEHNR, CDR2 FQNEAQ (reference sequence). DNA of the CDR3: TGTGCCAGCAGCTTAGCGTTACTAGAATACAATGAGCAGTTCTTC. Amino acid sequence: CASSLALLEYNEQFF.

The V and J genes are TRBV5-1 and TRBJ1-2, with D tentatively TRBD1 (5 bases). This CDR3 has 15 residues. Trimming took 5 bases from V and 4 from J, leaving 18 bases between them. In germline, CDR1 is SGHRS, CDR2 YFSETQ. The CDR3: CASRSAPDTIYGYTF. Here the CDR3 DNA reads TGCGCCAGCAGGAGCGCCCCGGACACAATCTATGGCTACACCTTC. The whole variable domain, remainder taken from reference TRBV5-1 and TRBJ1-2, is KAGVTQTPRYLIKTRGQQVTLSCSPISGHRSVSWYQQTPGQGLQFLFEYFSETQRNKGNFPGRFSGRQFSNSRSEMNVSTLELGDSALYLCASRSAPDTIYGYTFGSGTRLTVV.

The J gene is TRBJ2-1, the V gene TRBV9; D assignment may be TRBD1 or TRBD2 (6 bases each). Germline V gene data show CDR1 as SGDLS and CDR2 as YYNGEE. Trimming cost V 4 bases and J 5 bases, with 22 bases left between them. The CDR3 loop spans 17 amino acids. The CDR3 DNA follows: TGTGCCAGCAGCCCGCGGGGTCTGGGGGGCTGGGACAATGAGCAGTTCTTC. It translates to CASSPRGLGGWDNEQFF.

The chain joins TRBV21-1 to TRBJ2-1; the table's D call of TRBD2 was not tested on the DNA. TRBV21-1 is assigned pseudogene status. The CDR3 is 10 amino acids. The CDR3 sequence: CASSEPEQFF. CDR3 sequence (DNA): TGTGCCAGCAGCGAGCCGGAGCAGTTCTTC.

The V call is TRBV28, the J call TRBJ2-1, with 7 bases fitting TRBD2. This CDR3 is built from 14 residues. Looked up from germline, CDR1 is MDHEN and CDR2 is SYDVKM. V lost 7 bases to trimming and J lost 0 bases; unmatched junction nucleotides: 3. Here the CDR3 DNA reads TGTGCCAGCACAGCGGGACTCTCCTACAATGAGCAGTTCTTC. Translated, it gives CASTAGLSYNEQFF.

V and J are TRBV6-1 and TRBJ1-1; D unresolved. V was pared by 2 bases and J by 1 base, with 8 bases between. The CDR3 has 14 amino acids. CDR1 is MNHNS, CDR2 SASEGT, per germline. DNA of the CDR3: TGTGCCAGCAGTGAAAGGTCTGGGAACACTGAAGCTTTCTTT. Protein product: CASSERSGNTEAFF.

The chain recombines TRBV11-2 with TRBJ2-1; 9 nucleotides line up with TRBD2. V gave up 1 base and J gave up 1 base; unmatched junction bases: 5. Germline values: CDR1 SGHAT, CDR2 FQNNGV. This CDR3 spans 17 amino acids. The CDR3 sequence is CASSLGPSGDSYNEQFF. Written as DNA, the CDR3 is TGTGCCAGCAGCTTAGGCCCTAGCGGGGATTCCTACAATGAGCAGTTCTTC.

The rearrangement uses TRBV5-4 and TRBJ1-2; D gene ambiguous. Deletions cut 5 bases from V and 2 bases from J, with 13 bases between. The CDR3 extends over 14 amino acids. Germline V gene lookup returns CDR1 SGHNT and CDR2 YYREEE (reference sequence). CDR3 nucleotides: TGTGCCAGCAGTACCACGGTGGGGAACTATGGCTACACCTTC. This codes for CASSTTVGNYGYTF.

This clone was observed a single time. The chain is built from TRBV6-5 and TRBJ2-2; TRBD2 matches at 8 bases. CDR3 length equals 14 residues. Germline CDR1 is MNHEY and CDR2 is SVGAGI. Trimming removed 8 bases from V and 6 bases from J; junction bases left unmatched: 8. CDR3 protein: CASYSGGLPGELFF. CDR3 DNA sequence: TGTGCCAGCTATTCGGGGGGGTTGCCCGGGGAGCTGTTTTTT.

This clone was seen only a few times. V and J are TRBV6-1 and TRBJ2-7; 7 nucleotides agree with TRBD2. The CDR3 is 14 residues long. Germline V gene lookup returns CDR1 MNHNS and CDR2 SASEGT. V was clipped by 8 bases and J by 3 bases; unmatched bases: 10. CDR3 loop: CASSVAGANYEQYF. The CDR3, as DNA: TGTGCCAGCTCTGTTGCGGGAGCGAACTACGAGCAGTACTTC.

The chain recombines TRBV6-1 with TRBJ2-3; D may be TRBD1 or TRBD2 (5 bases each). Germline CDR1 MNHNS, CDR2 SASEGT. The germline V and J ends were trimmed by 8 bases and 7 bases, with 19 bases remaining between them. The CDR3 runs to 14 residues. CDR3 amino acids: CASPPGPPFNTQYF. The CDR3 bases are TGTGCCAGCCCCCCGGGACCACCTTTCAATACGCAGTATTTT.

The rearrangement links TRBV9 to TRBJ2-7; 8 positions match TRBD2. The CDR3 is 13 amino acids. From germline, CDR1 is SGDLS and CDR2 YYNGEE. The V segment lost 0 bases and the J segment 6 bases; nucleotides outside the gene matches: 2. For the CDR3, the DNA is TGTGCCAGCAGCGTAGGAGGGACTAGCGAGCAGTACTTC. It yields the protein CASSVGGTSEQYF.

The chain links TRBV23-1 to TRBJ1-5, with a possible D match to TRBD1 (6 bases). TRBV23-1 is assigned to the ORF class and has an uncertain function. The CDR3 totals 16 residues. The V and J ends lost 1 base and 6 bases respectively, with 16 bases between them. The DNA of the CDR3 is TGCGCCAGCAGTCAATGCTACACAGGGTGGAGTCAGCCCCAGCATTTT. It codes for CASSQCYTGWSQPQHF.

V gene TRBV11-1 combines with J gene TRBJ2-5; D call uncertain. The length of the CDR3 is 16 residues. CDR1 SGHAT and CDR2 FQDESV come from the germline V gene (reference sequence). V was clipped by 1 base and J by 0 bases, with 12 bases between them. In DNA form, the CDR3 reads TGTGCCAGCAGCTTAGGGGCCTGGCTTGACCAAGAGACCCAGTACTTC. Protein sequence: CASSLGAWLDQETQYF. Using reference TRBV11-1 and TRBJ2-5 for the parts outside the CDR3, the full variable domain is EAEVAQSPRYKITEKSQAVAFWCDPISGHATLYWYRQILGQGPELLVQFQDESVVDDSQLPKDRFSAERLKGVDSTLKIQPAELGDSAMYLCASSLGAWLDQETQYFGPGTRLLVL.